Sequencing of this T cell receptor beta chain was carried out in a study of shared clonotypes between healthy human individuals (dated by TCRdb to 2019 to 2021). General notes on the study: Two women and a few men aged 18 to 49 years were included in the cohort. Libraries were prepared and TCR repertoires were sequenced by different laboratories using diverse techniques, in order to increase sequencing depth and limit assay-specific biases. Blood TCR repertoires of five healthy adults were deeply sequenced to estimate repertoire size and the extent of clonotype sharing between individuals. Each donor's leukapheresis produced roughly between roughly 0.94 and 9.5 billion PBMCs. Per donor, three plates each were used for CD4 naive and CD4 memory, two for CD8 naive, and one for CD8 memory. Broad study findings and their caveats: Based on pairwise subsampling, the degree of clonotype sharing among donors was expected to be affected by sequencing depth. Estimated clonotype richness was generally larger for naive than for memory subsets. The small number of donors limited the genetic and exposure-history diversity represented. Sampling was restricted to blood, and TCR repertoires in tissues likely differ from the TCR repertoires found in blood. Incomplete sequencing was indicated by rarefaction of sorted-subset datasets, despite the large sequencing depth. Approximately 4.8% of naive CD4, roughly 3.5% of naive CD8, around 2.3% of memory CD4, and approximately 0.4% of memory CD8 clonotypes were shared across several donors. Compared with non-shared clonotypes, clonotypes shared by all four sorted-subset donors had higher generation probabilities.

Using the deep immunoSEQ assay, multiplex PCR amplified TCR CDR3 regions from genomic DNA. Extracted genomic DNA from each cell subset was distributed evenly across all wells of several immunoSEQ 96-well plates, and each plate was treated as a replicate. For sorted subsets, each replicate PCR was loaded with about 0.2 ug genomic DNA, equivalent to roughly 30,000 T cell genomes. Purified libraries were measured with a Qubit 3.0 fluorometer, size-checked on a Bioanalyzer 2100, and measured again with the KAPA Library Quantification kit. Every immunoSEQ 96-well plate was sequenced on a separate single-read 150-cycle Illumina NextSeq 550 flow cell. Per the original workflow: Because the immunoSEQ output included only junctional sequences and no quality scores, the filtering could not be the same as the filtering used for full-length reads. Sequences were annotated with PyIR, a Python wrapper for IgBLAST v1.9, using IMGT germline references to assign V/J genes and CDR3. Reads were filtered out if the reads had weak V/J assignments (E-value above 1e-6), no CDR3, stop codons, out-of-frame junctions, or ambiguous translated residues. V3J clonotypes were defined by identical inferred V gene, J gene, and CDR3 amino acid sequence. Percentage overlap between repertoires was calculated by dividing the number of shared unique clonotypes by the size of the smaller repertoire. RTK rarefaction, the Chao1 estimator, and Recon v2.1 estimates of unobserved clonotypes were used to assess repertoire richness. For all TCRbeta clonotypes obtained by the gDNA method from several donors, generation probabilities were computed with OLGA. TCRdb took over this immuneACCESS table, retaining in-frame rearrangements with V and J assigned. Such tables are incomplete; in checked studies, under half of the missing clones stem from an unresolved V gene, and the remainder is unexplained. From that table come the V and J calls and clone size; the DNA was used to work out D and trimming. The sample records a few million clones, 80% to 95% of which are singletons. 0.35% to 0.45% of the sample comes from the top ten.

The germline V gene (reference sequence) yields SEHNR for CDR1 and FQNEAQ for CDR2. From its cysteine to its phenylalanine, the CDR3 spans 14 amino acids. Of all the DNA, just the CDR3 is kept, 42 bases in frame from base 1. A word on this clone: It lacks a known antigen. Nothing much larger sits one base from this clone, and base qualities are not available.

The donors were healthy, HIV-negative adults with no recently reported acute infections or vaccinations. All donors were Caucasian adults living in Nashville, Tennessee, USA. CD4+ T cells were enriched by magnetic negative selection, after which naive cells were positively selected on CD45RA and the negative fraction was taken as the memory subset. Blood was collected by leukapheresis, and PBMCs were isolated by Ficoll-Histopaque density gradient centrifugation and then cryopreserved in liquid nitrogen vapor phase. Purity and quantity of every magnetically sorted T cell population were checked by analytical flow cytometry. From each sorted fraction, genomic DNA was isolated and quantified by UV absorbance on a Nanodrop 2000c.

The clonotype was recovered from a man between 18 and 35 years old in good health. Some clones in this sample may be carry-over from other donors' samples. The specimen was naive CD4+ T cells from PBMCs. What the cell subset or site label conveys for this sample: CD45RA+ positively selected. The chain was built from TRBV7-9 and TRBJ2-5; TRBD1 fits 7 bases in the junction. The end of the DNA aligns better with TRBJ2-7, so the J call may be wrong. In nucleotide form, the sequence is TGTGCCAGCAGCTTAGCGAGGGGGCTGAACGAGCAGTACTTC. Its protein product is CASSLARGLNEQYF.